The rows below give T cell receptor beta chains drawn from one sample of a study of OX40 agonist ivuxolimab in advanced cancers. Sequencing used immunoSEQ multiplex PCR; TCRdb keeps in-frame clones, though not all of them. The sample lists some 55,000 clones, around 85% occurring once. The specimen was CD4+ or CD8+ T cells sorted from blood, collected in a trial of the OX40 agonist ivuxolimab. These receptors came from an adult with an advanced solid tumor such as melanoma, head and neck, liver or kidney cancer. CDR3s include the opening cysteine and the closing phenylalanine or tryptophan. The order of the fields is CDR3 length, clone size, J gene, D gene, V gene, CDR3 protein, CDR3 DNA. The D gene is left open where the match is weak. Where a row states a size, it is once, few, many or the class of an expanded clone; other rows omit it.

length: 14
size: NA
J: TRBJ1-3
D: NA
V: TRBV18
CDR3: CASSPQGTGNTIYF
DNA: TGTGCCAGCTCACCTCAGGGCACCGGAAACACCATATATTTT

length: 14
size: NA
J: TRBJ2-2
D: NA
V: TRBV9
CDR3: CASSVAGVAGELFF
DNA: TGTGCCAGCAGCGTAGCGGGGGTGGCCGGGGAGCTGTTTTTT

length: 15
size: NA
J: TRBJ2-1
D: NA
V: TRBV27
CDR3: CASSPLGGGSNEQFF
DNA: TGTGCCAGCAGCCCCTTGGGGGGTGGAAGCAATGAGCAGTTCTTC

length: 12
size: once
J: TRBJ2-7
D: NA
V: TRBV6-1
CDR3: CASSRVINEQYF
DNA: TGTGCCAGCAGCCGTGTAATTAACGAGCAGTACTTC

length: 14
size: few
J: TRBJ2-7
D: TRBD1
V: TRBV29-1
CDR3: CSVARTGVTYEQYF
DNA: TGCAGCGTTGCGCGTACAGGGGTTACCTACGAGCAGTACTTC

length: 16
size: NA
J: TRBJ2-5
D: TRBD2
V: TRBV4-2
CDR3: CASSQDGSGWPETQYF
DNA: TGTGCCAGCAGCCAAGATGGTAGCGGGTGGCCAGAGACCCAGTACTTC

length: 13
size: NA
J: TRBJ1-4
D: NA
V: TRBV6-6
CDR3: CASTWGRNEKLFF
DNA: TGTGCCAGCACCTGGGGGCGTAATGAAAAACTGTTTTTT

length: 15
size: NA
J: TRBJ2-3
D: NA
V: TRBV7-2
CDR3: CASSLVASGTDTQYF
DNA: TGTGCCAGCAGCTTAGTGGCTAGCGGCACAGATACGCAGTATTTT

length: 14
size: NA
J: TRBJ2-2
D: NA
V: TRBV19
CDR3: CASSPQRRTGELFF
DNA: TGTGCCAGTAGTCCCCAAAGACGGACCGGGGAGCTGTTTTTT

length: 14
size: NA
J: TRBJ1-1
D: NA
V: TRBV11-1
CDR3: CASSLAQGRTEAFF
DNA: TGTGCCAGCAGCTTAGCTCAGGGTAGGACTGAAGCTTTCTTT

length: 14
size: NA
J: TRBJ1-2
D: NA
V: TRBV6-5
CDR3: CASSSVGSDYGYTF
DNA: TGTGCCAGCAGCTCAGTTGGTAGCGATTATGGCTACACCTTC

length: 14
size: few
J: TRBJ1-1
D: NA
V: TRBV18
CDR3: CASSPQGVSTEAFF
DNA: TGTGCCAGCTCACCACAAGGCGTCTCGACCGAAGCTTTCTTT

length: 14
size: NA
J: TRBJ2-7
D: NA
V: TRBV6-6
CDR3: CASSYTTDSYEQYF
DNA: TGTGCCAGCAGTTACACGACAGACTCCTACGAGCAGTACTTC

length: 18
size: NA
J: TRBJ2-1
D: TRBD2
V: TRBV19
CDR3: CASSSAGTSGRHYNEQFF
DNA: TGTGCCAGTAGTAGCGCCGGGACTAGCGGGCGACACTACAATGAGCAGTTCTTC

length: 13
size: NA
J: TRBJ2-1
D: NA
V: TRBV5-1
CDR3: CASSSTGRGEQFF
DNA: TGCGCCAGCAGCTCAACAGGGAGAGGTGAGCAGTTCTTC

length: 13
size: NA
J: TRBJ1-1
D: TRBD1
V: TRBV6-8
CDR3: CASSKQGTTEAFF
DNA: TGTGCCAGCAGTAAACAGGGGACCACTGAAGCTTTCTTT

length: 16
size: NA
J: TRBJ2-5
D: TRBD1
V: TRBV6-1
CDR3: CASSGDWTGSRKTQYF
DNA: TGTGCCAGCAGTGGGGATTGGACAGGGAGTAGGAAGACCCAGTACTTC

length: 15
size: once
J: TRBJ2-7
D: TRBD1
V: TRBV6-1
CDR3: CASRLETGGTYEQYF
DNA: TGTGCCAGCAGACTCGAGACAGGGGGGACTTACGAGCAGTACTTC

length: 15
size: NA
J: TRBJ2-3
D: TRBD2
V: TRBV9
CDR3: CASSAGLAVTDTQYF
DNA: TGTGCCAGCAGCGCCGGACTAGCGGTCACAGATACGCAGTATTTT

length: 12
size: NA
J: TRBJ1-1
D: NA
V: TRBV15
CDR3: CATSTSAGGAFF
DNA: TGTGCCACCAGCACCTCCGCCGGGGGGGCTTTCTTT

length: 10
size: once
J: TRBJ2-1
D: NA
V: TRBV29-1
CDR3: CSVGFNEQFF
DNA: TGCAGCGTTGGGTTCAATGAGCAGTTCTTC

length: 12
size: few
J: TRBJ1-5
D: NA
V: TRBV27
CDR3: CASWDSNQPQHF
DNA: TGTGCCAGCTGGGATAGCAATCAGCCCCAGCATTTT

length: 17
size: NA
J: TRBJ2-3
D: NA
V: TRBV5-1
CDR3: CASSFGEAGLSTDTQYF
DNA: TGCGCCAGCAGCTTTGGGGAAGCGGGCCTCAGCACAGATACGCAGTATTTT

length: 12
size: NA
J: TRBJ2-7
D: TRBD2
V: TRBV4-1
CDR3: CASSLPGGEQYF
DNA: TGCGCCAGCAGCCTCCCGGGGGGTGAGCAGTACTTC

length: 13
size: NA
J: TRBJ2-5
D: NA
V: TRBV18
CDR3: CASSPLEGKTQYF
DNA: TGTGCCAGCTCACCACTCGAAGGGAAGACCCAGTACTTC

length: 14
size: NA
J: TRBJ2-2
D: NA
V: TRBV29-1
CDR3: CSVSSGQNTGELFF
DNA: TGCAGCGTTAGTTCGGGACAGAACACCGGGGAGCTGTTTTTT

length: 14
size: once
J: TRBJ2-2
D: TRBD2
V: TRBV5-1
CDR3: CASAGLVDTGELFF
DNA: TGCGCCAGCGCCGGACTAGTTGACACCGGGGAGCTGTTTTTT

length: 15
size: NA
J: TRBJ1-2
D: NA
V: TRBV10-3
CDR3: CAIRDRDPGTYGYTF
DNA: TGTGCCATCAGGGACCGGGACCCGGGAACCTATGGCTACACCTTC

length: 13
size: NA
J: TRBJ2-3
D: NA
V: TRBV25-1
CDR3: CASSESPTDTQYF
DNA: TGTGCCAGCAGTGAATCACCCACAGATACGCAGTATTTT

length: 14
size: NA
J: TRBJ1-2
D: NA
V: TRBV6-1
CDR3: CASSDPGRGSGYTF
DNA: TGTGCCAGCAGTGATCCGGGACGGGGATCTGGCTACACCTTC

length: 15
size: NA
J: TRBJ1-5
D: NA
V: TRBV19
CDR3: CASSIRTLSNQPQHF
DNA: TGTGCCAGTAGTATTAGGACTTTAAGCAATCAGCCCCAGCATTTT

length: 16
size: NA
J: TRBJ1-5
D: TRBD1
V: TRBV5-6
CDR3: CASSLGVGQSNQPQHF
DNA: TGTGCCAGCAGCTTGGGCGTGGGACAGAGCAATCAGCCCCAGCATTTT

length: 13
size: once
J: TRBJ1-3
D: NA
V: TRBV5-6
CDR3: CASSLGRGNTIYF
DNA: TGTGCCAGCAGCTTAGGAAGGGGAAACACCATATATTTT

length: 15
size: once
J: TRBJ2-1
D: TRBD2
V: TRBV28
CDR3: CASTRRGEGKNEQFF
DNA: TGTGCCAGCACCAGGCGGGGGGAGGGTAAGAATGAGCAGTTCTTC

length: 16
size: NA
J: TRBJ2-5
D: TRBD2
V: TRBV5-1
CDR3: CASSYRTSGGQETQYF
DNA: TGCGCCAGCAGCTATAGAACTAGCGGGGGACAGGAGACCCAGTACTTC

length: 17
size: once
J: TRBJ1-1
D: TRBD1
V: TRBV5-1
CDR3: CASSGGQGNRPNTEAFF
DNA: TGCGCCAGCAGCGGGGGACAGGGTAATCGGCCGAACACTGAAGCTTTCTTT

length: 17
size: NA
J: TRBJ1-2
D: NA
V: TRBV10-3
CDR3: CAISEPWGTGANYGYTF
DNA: TGTGCCATCAGTGAGCCCTGGGGCACCGGAGCGAACTATGGCTACACCTTC

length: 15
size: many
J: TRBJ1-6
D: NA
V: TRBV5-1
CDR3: CASSPGTDFNSPLHF
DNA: TGCGCCAGCAGCCCAGGGACGGATTTTAATTCACCCCTCCACTTT

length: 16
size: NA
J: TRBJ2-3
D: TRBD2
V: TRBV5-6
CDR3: CASSRSGGISTDTQYF
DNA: TGTGCCAGCAGTCGTAGCGGGGGGATTTCCACAGATACGCAGTATTTT

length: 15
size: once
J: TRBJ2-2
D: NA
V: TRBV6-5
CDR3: CASSTTGTNTGELFF
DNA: TGTGCCAGCAGTACGACAGGGACTAACACCGGGGAGCTGTTTTTT

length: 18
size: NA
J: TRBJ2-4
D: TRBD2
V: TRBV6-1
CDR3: CASSEEVVRGIAKNIQYF
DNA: TGTGCCAGCAGTGAGGAGGTTGTGCGGGGGATAGCCAAAAACATTCAGTACTTC

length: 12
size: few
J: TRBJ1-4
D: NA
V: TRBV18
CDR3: CASSRSNEKLFF
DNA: TGTGCCAGCAGCCGGTCTAATGAAAAACTGTTTTTT

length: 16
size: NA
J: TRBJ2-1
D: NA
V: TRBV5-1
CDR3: CASSLRAGRSYNEQFF
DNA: TGCGCCAGCAGCTTGAGGGCGGGTCGCTCCTACAATGAGCAGTTCTTC

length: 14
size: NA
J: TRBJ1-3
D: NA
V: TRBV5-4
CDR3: CASSLETTGNTIYF
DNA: TGTGCCAGCAGCTTGGAGACGACTGGAAACACCATATATTTT

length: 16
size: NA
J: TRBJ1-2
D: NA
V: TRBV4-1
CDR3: CASSQAPRGNLYGYTF
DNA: TGCGCCAGCAGCCAAGCTCCCAGAGGGAACCTATATGGCTACACCTTC

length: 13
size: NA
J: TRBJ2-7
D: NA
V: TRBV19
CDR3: CASSTSRGAEQYF
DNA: TGTGCCAGTAGTACCTCTAGAGGGGCCGAGCAGTACTTC

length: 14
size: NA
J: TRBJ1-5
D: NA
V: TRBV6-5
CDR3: CASSPRGSNQPQHF
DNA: TGTGCCAGCAGTCCCAGGGGTAGCAATCAGCCCCAGCATTTT

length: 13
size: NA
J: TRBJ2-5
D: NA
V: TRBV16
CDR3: CASSHPAQETQYF
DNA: TGTGCCAGCAGCCATCCCGCTCAAGAGACCCAGTACTTC

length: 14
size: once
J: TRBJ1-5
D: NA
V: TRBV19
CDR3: CASSIAHSNQPQHF
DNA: TGTGCCAGTAGTATCGCCCATAGCAATCAGCCCCAGCATTTT

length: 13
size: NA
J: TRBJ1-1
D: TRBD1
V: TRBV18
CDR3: CASSPGQGAEAFF
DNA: TGTGCCAGCTCACCGGGACAGGGAGCTGAAGCTTTCTTT

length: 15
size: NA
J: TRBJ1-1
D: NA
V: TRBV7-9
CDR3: CASRPGGARNTEAFF
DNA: TGTGCCAGCAGACCCGGGGGGGCACGGAACACTGAAGCTTTCTTT